Following are 20 T cell receptor beta chains from one sample sequenced in a study of T cell changes during pregnancy in multiple sclerosis. Sequenced by immunoSEQ multiplex PCR; TCRdb stores in-frame clones only, minus some. The table records tens of thousands of clones, roughly 91% of them present only once. Sequencing used peripheral blood, obtained after pregnancy. Receptor source: a female donor in good health, enrolled as a control in a pregnancy study.

V gene TRBV23-1 combines with J gene TRBJ2-3; a possible D gene is TRBD2 (6 bases). Being an ORF, TRBV23-1 has a function that is uncertain. V was cut by 8 bases and J by 3 bases, with 18 bases left in between. CDR3 length equals 15 residues. The CDR3 DNA reads TGCGCCAGCGGATGCGGGGACTGGGTGACAGATACGCAGTATTTT. Protein: CASGCGDWVTDTQYF.

The rearrangement joins TRBV4-2 to TRBJ1-1; 11 positions match TRBD1. Germline V gene data show CDR1 as LGHNA and CDR2 as YNFKEQ. The CDR3 extends over 15 amino acids. Trimming took 3 bases from V and 4 from J; bases not matched to a gene: 4. CDR3 amino acids: CASSQGQGGGTEAFF. The CDR3 DNA reads as TGTGCCAGCAGCCAGGGACAGGGGGGAGGCACTGAAGCTTTCTTT.

The chain combines TRBV19 with TRBJ2-7, with 8 bases identical to TRBD1. With 4 bases clipped from V and 3 bases from J, the junction kept 2 bases outside the gene matches. CDR3 length equals 13 residues. The germline V gene has CDR1 LNHDA and CDR2 SQIVND (reference sequence). The chain's CDR3 is CASSNGQGYEQYF. CDR3 DNA sequence: TGTGCCAGTAGTAACGGACAGGGCTACGAGCAGTACTTC.

V gene TRBV6-4 combines with J gene TRBJ1-6; no firm D call. Trimming pared 2 bases from V and 7 bases from J, leaving 9 bases between. This CDR3 is 14 amino acids long. Germline V gene lookup returns CDR1 MRHNA and CDR2 SNTAGT. CDR3 in amino acids: CASSDDRENSPLHF. The CDR3 bases are TGTGCCAGCAGTGACGACCGGGAGAATTCACCCCTCCACTTT.

The J gene is TRBJ2-2, the V gene TRBV7-6; weak D call: TRBD2 (7 bases). The CDR3 contains 15 residues. Germline lookup yields CDR1 SGHVS and CDR2 FNYEAQ. V lost 5 bases and J lost 6, with 16 bases in between. For the CDR3, the DNA is TGTGCCAGCAGCCCTGACGCGGGGGCGGCCGGGGAGCTGTTTTTT. Its translation: CASSPDAGAAGELFF.

The chain employs TRBV4-3 and TRBJ1-2; no definite D call. V gave up 6 bases and J gave up 3 bases, with 14 bases separating them. Germline CDR1 and CDR2: LGHNA and YSLEER. CDR3 length: 14 residues. The CDR3 reads CASSRGLEDYGYTF. CDR3 DNA sequence: TGCGCCAGCAGTCGCGGGTTAGAAGACTATGGCTACACCTTC.

V is TRBV5-6 and J is TRBJ2-7; TRBD2 aligns across 7 bases. Germline V gene sequence: CDR1 SGHDT, CDR2 YYEEEE. V shed 4 bases and J 5 bases; nucleotides not matched to a gene: 6. The CDR3 spans 13 residues. For the CDR3, the DNA is TGTGCCAGCAGCATGGGACTAAGCCACGAGCAGTACTTC. It translates to CASSMGLSHEQYF. Looking up the rest from reference TRBV5-6 and TRBJ2-7 gives the full variable domain: DAGVTQSPTHLIKTRGQQVTLRCSPKSGHDTVSWYQQALGQGPQFIFQYYEEEERQRGNFPDRFSGHQFPNYSSELNVNALLLGDSALYLCASSMGLSHEQYFGPGTRLTVT.

The V and J genes are TRBV7-9 and TRBJ2-2; TRBD1 agrees at 11 bases. V dropped 1 base and J dropped 3; count of bases not matched to a gene: 4. The germline gives CDR1 SEHNR, CDR2 FQNEAQ (reference sequence). The length of the CDR3 is 17 residues. CDR3 bases: TGTGCCAGCAGCTTAGGGACAGGGGGCTTGGACACCGGGGAGCTGTTTTTT. This gives the protein CASSLGTGGLDTGELFF. The full variable domain, rest sourced from reference TRBV7-9 and TRBJ2-2, is DTGVSQNPRHKITKRGQNVTFRCDPISEHNRLYWYRQTLGQGPEFLTYFQNEAQLEKSRLLSDRFSAERPKGSFSTLEIQRTEQGDSAMYLCASSLGTGGLDTGELFFGEGSRLTVL.

The chain employs TRBV6-6 and TRBJ1-2, with TRBD1 matching over 9 bases. This CDR3 is built from 14 residues. The J segment lost 3 bases and the V segment lost 5 bases, leaving 4 bases of the junction unmatched. Germline CDR1 and CDR2: MNHNY and SVGAGI (reference sequence). CDR3 residues: CASSPGQGHYGYTF. CDR3 nucleotide sequence: TGTGCCAGCAGTCCGGGACAGGGACACTATGGCTACACCTTC.

V gene TRBV2 combines with J gene TRBJ2-1; D is ambiguous. V was trimmed by 2 bases and J by 1 base, leaving 6 bases between them. The CDR3 length is 14 residues. Germline V CDR1 and CDR2: SNHLY, FYNNEI. As DNA, the CDR3 is TGTGCCAGCAGTGAAACAGTATCCTACAATGAGCAGTTCTTC. It yields the protein CASSETVSYNEQFF.

The rearrangement joins TRBV2 to TRBJ1-1; D gene uncertain. Trimming shortened V by 7 bases and J by 5 bases, and 17 bases separated the two germline ends. This CDR3 is 14 amino acids long. CDR1 and CDR2 from the germline V gene are SNHLY and FYNNEI. The CDR3 nucleotides are TGTGCCAGCATGGCCCGGACCGGGATGACTGAAGCTTTCTTT. Its protein product is CASMARTGMTEAFF.

The genes are TRBV5-1 and TRBJ2-4, with 11 bases aligning to TRBD2. Trimming removed 1 base from V and 3 bases from J; junction bases left unmatched: 0. Germline values: CDR1 SGHRS, CDR2 YFSETQ. This CDR3 comprises 15 residues. This CDR3 is CASSLLAGGKNIQYF. In nucleotides, the CDR3 is TGCGCCAGCAGCTTGCTAGCGGGGGGCAAAAACATTCAGTACTTC.

The genes are TRBV2 and TRBJ1-2; no firm D call. This CDR3 contains 13 residues. CDR1 and CDR2 from the germline V gene are SNHLY and FYNNEI. With 3 bases removed from V and 3 bases from J, the gap between germline ends came to 8 bases. The CDR3 loop reads CASSETYDYGYTF. The CDR3 DNA follows: TGTGCCAGCAGTGAGACATACGACTATGGCTACACCTTC.

The chain is built from TRBV18 and TRBJ1-2; TRBD1 aligns across 7 bases. The CDR3 is 15 amino acids. V lost 0 bases to trimming and J lost 6 bases; unmatched junction nucleotides: 7. Germline assignment: CDR1 KGHSH and CDR2 LQKENI. The CDR3 here is CASSPPVQGRNGYTF. Written as DNA, the CDR3 is TGTGCCAGCTCACCACCTGTACAGGGGCGTAATGGCTACACCTTC.

V is TRBV27 and J is TRBJ1-2, with unresolved D. V was shortened by 3 bases and J by 4 bases, with 9 bases between the two germline ends. The CDR3 covers 13 residues. Germline V gene data show CDR1 as MNHEY and CDR2 as SMNVEV (reference sequence). The CDR3 sequence: CASSFSGLYGYTF. The DNA for the CDR3 is TGTGCCAGCAGTTTTTCGGGTCTCTATGGCTACACCTTC.

The rearrangement uses TRBV7-9 and TRBJ1-2; D is perhaps TRBD1 (6 bases). Germline loops: CDR1 SEHNR, CDR2 FQNEAQ (reference sequence). Trimming took 5 bases from V and 2 from J, leaving 18 bases between them. There are 16 residues in the CDR3. Written as DNA, the CDR3 is TGTGCCAGCAGCATAACAGGGATCAGCCCCAACTATGGCTACACCTTC. As protein: CASSITGISPNYGYTF.

This chain connects TRBV18 to TRBJ2-1; 9 nucleotides line up with TRBD2. The V segment lost 2 bases and the J segment 14 bases; nucleotides outside the gene matches: 10. Germline CDR1 is KGHSH and CDR2 is LQKENI. The CDR3 runs to 14 residues. The CDR3 here is CASSPGQAGGLEFF. CDR3 bases: TGTGCCAGCTCACCAGGGCAGGCGGGGGGGCTCGAGTTCTTC.

The chain joins TRBV9 to TRBJ1-6; D gene unclear. Germline V gives CDR1 SGDLS, CDR2 YYNGEE. The V gene lost 0 bases and the J gene lost 1 base, with 11 bases spanning the gap. CDR3 length equals 17 residues. CDR3 in amino acids: CASSVGVRGSYNSPLHF. CDR3 nucleotides: TGTGCCAGCAGCGTAGGGGTCCGGGGTTCCTATAATTCACCCCTCCACTTT.

V and J are TRBV27 and TRBJ1-2, with 7 bases that match TRBD1. CDR1 and CDR2 from the germline V gene are MNHEY and SMNVEV (reference sequence). CDR3 length equals 15 residues. V lost 5 bases to trimming and J lost 5 bases; unmatched junction nucleotides: 11. The CDR3 DNA reads TGTGCCAGCAGTCCCTTTCCAGGGGGAGGTTATGGCTACACCTTC. Its translation: CASSPFPGGGYGYTF.

The V call is TRBV2, the J call TRBJ1-1; D call uncertain. Between the trimmed V and J ends, which lost 9 bases and 1 base, there was a span of 12 bases. The CDR3 is made up of 13 amino acids. Germline CDR1 SNHLY, CDR2 FYNNEI. The CDR3 sequence is CARVRSWNTEAFF. CDR3 sequence (DNA): TGTGCCAGGGTGCGTAGTTGGAACACTGAAGCTTTCTTT.